This T cell receptor (beta chain) comes out of a study of PD-1 blockade in classical Hodgkin lymphoma. Profiling relied on immunoSEQ multiplex PCR, and the TCRdb table lists in-frame clones only, not all of them. Altogether 4,500 to 5,500 clones are present, roughly 66% being singletons, with the ten largest covering about 61%. Every patient was affected by relapse after autologous stem cell transplantation, while exposure to brentuximab vedotin was not uniform. This clone came up a few times. Trimming pared 3 bases from V and 8 bases from J, leaving 15 bases between. Germline CDR1 and CDR2: SGHRS and YFSETQ. The CDR3 sequence is 14 residues long.

The source of this sequence is a human donor with classical Hodgkin lymphoma. Sample: peripheral blood mononuclear cells (PBMCs), taken before the second cycle of nivolumab. The chain combines TRBV5-1 with TRBJ2-1; tentative D call: TRBD1 (7 bases). The CDR3 DNA follows: TGCGCCAGCAGCTCCCGACAGGGACTTGATGAGCAGTTCTTC. Translating gives CASSSRQGLDEQFF. Full variable domain (outside the CDR3, taken from reference TRBV5-1 and TRBJ2-1): KAGVTQTPRYLIKTRGQQVTLSCSPISGHRSVSWYQQTPGQGLQFLFEYFSETQRNKGNFPGRFSGRQFSNSRSEMNVSTLELGDSALYLCASSSRQGLDEQFFGPGTRLTVL.